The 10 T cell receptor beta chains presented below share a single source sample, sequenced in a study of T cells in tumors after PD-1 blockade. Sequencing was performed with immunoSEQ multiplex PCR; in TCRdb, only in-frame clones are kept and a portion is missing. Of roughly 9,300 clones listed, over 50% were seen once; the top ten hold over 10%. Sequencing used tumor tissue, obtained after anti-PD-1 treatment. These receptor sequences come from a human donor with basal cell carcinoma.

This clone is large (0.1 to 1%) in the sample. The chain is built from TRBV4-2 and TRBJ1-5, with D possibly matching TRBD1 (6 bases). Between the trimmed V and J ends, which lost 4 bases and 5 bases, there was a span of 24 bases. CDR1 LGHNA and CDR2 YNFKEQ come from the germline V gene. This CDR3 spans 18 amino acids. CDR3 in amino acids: CASSPTSTGSSTYQPQHF. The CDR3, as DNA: TGTGCCAGCAGCCCCACCTCGACAGGTTCATCAACCTATCAGCCCCAGCATTTT.

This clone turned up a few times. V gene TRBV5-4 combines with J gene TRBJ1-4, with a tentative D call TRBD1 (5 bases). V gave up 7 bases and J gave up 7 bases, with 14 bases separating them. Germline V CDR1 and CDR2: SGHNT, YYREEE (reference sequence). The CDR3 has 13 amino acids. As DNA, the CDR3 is TGTGCCAGCTCAACGGGGGAAGGTGAAAAACTGTTTTTT. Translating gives CASSTGEGEKLFF.

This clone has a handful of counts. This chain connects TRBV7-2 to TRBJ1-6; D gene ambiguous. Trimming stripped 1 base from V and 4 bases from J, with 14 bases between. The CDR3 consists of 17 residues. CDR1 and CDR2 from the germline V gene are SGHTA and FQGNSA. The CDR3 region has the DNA TGTGCCAGCAGCTTAGGTCTTCCCCAGGATTATAATTCACCCCTCCACTTT. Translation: CASSLGLPQDYNSPLHF.

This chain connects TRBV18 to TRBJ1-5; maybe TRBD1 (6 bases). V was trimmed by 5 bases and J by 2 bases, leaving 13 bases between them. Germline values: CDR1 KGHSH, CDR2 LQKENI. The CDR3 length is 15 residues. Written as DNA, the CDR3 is TGTGCCAGCTCAACCGCAGGGGTTCGCAATCAGCCCCAGCATTTT. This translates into CASSTAGVRNQPQHF.

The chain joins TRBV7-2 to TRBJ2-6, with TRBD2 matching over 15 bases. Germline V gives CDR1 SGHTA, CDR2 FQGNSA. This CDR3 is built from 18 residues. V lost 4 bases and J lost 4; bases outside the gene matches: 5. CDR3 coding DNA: TGTGCCAGCAGCTACGGACTAGCGGGGGGGGCAGGGGCCAACGTCCTGACTTTC. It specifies CASSYGLAGGAGANVLTF.

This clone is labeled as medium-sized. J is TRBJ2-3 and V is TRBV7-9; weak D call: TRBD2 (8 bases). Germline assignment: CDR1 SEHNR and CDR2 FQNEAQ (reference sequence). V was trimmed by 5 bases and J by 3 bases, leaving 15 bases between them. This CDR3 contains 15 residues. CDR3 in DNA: TGTGCCAGCAGCGTTATAGCGGGACAGACAGATACGCAGTATTTT. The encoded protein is CASSVIAGQTDTQYF.

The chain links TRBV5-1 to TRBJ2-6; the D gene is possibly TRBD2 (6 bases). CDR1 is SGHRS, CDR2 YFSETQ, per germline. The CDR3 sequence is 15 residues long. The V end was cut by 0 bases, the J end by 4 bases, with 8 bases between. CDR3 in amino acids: CASSLESGGANVLTF. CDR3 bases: TGCGCCAGCAGCTTGGAGAGCGGGGGGGCCAACGTCCTGACTTTC. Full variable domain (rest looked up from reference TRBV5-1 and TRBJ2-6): KAGVTQTPRYLIKTRGQQVTLSCSPISGHRSVSWYQQTPGQGLQFLFEYFSETQRNKGNFPGRFSGRQFSNSRSEMNVSTLELGDSALYLCASSLESGGANVLTFGAGSRLTVL.

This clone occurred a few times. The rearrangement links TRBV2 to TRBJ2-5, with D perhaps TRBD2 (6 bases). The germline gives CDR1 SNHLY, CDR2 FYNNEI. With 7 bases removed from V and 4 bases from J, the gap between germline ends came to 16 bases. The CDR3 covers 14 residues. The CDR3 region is CASIGREEGETQYF. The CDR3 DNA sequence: TGTGCCAGCATTGGAAGGGAGGAGGGAGAGACCCAGTACTTC.

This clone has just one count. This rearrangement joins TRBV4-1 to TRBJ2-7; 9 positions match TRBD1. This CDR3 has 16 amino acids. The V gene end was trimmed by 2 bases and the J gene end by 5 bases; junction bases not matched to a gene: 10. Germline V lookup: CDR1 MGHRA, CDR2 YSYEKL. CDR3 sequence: CASSQLQGAGKNEQYF. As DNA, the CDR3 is TGCGCCAGCAGCCAACTACAGGGGGCCGGGAAAAACGAGCAGTACTTC.

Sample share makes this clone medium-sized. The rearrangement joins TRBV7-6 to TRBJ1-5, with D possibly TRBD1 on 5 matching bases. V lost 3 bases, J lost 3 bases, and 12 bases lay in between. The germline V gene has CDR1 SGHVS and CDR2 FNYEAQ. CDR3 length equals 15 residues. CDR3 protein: CASSFGRDVNQPQHF. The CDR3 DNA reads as TGTGCCAGCAGCTTTGGGCGGGACGTCAATCAGCCCCAGCATTTT.